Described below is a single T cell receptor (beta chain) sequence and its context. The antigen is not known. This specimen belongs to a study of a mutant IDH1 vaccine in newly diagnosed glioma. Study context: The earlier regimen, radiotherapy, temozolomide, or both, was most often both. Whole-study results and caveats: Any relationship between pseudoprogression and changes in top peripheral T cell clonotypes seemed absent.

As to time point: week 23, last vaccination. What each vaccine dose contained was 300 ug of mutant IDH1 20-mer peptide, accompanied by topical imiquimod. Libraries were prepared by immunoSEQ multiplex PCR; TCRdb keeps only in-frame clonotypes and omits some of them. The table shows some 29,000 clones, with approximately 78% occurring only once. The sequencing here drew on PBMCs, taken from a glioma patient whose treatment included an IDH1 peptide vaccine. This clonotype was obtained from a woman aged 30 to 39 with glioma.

The CDR3 region has the DNA TGTGCCAGCAAGAGGGAGGGGTATAGCAATCAGCCCCAGCATTTT. The encoded protein is CASKREGYSNQPQHF. The chain has TRBV6-1 and TRBJ1-5, with D possibly being TRBD1 (5 bases). The CDR3 runs 15 residues. Germline V gene lookup returns CDR1 MNHNS and CDR2 SASEGT. Trimming stripped 7 bases from V and 0 bases from J, with 13 bases between.